The clone carrying this TCR beta chain has just one count. TCRdb redid the calling of the RT-PCR reads with MiXCR, one entry per CDR3 protein. The sample lists approximately 200,000 distinct CDR3 sequences, less than 45% occurring once. The V gene end was trimmed by 4 bases and the J gene end by 0 bases; junction bases not matched to a gene: 6. The CDR3 consists of 16 residues. Germline CDR1 is MNHEY and CDR2 is SVGAGI. This entry comes from a study of patients and donors after allogeneic stem cell transplantation. The chain joins TRBV6-5 to TRBJ2-4, with 7 bases that match TRBD2. The sample was blood, either unsorted or a sorted T cell fraction (not recorded which). The TCR originated in a human donor who was either an allogeneic HSCT recipient or a stem cell or donor lymphocyte infusion donor (not recorded which). It is not recorded whose cells these are; they may come from a transplant donor. CDR3 residues: CASSSVASGAKNIQYF. CDR3 sequence (DNA): TGTGCCAGCAGTTCGGTGGCTAGCGGAGCCAAAAACATTCAGTACTTC.